The present TCR beta chain was sequenced within a study of graft-versus-host responses after intestinal transplantation. Study in general: Grafts that recipients had were multivisceral, liver-intestinal, or isolated intestinal transplants. Anti-thymocyte globulin induction was given to all recipients, followed by tacrolimus and steroids for 2 to 3 years. Study conclusions and caveats: The study associated peak circulating GvH clone levels with early post-transplant HvG declines.

Assay used: immunoSEQ multiplex PCR; TCRdb lists only in-frame clones, some missing. The data hold around 54,000 clones, with roughly nine tenths observed a single time. Regarding this clone: Its antigen remains unknown.

This TCR derives from a human patient who received an intestinal transplant, so some T cells may come from the graft donor. The sequencing used PBMCs, collected roughly 660 days after intestinal transplant.

This CDR3 reads CASSLFQGYGYTF. The CDR3 DNA is TGTGCCAGCAGCTTGTTCCAGGGGTATGGCTACACCTTC. The chain links TRBV5-4 to TRBJ1-2; D is possibly TRBD1 (6 bases). The CDR3 covers 13 residues. CDR1 is SGHNT, CDR2 YYREEE, per germline (reference sequence). Trimming cost V 1 base and J 5 bases, with 9 bases left between them.